This record covers a single TCR beta chain. The antigen is not known. The CDR3 contains 15 residues. V dropped 5 bases and J dropped 6; count of bases not matched to a gene: 12. CDR1 is SGHTA and CDR2 is FQGNSA in the germline V gene. These data belong to a study of T cells in tumors after PD-1 blockade. The wider study: Prior checkpoint blockade, systemic immunosuppressant use, or anti-cancer therapy within 4 weeks excluded patients. Some patients also took daily vismodegib 150 mg during anti-PD-1 treatment. Treatment was either pembrolizumab 200 mg every 3 weeks or cemiplimab 350 mg every 2 weeks.

Study outcomes and limitations: Peripheral recruitment is suggested, as some novel exhausted tumor clones were in pre-treatment blood.

Some clones are missing from TCRdb's copy, which holds only in-frame ones; the method was immunoSEQ multiplex PCR. Counted here are about 59,000 clones, roughly 78% occurring once; the ten biggest clones make up 10% to 15%. The clonotype comes from a human donor with basal cell carcinoma. This sequence joins TRBV7-2 and TRBJ2-7; 8 bases are a match to TRBD2. The sample in question was PBMCs, obtained before anti-PD-1 treatment. In DNA, the CDR3 is TGTGCCAGCAGCACACATCGGGGGGCGGGGGGCGAGCAGTACTTC. Translating it yields CASSTHRGAGGEQYF.